This TCR beta chain was recovered during a study of cytomegalovirus exposure and HLA in healthy donors. The study ran its PCR with 60 Vbeta and 13 Jbeta primers. Original processing methods: Unique TCR beta chains totaled some 80 million in a later count, with roughly 12 million of them shared. The protocol was immunoSEQ multiplex PCR, while the TCRdb copy is restricted to in-frame clones and leaves out a portion. The DNA gave D and trimming, while V, J and clone size come from that table. The sample yields approximately 75,000 clones, 65% to 90% seen once. This clone was counted once. The CDR3 loop spans 14 amino acids. V was shortened by 6 bases and J by 2 bases, with 16 bases between the two germline ends. CDR1 is GTSNPN and CDR2 is SVGIG in the germline V gene (reference sequence).

The TCR sequence derives from an older man in good health and CMV-seropositive. What was sequenced was PBMCs. V is TRBV30 and J is TRBJ2-5; D may be TRBD2 (6 bases). The CDR3 sequence: CACAPGLEQETQYF. DNA for the CDR3: TGTGCCTGTGCCCCGGGACTGGAACAAGAGACCCAGTACTTC.